This T cell receptor (beta chain) is drawn from a study of control samples from healthy donors and cancer patients. The germline CDR1 and CDR2 sequences are WNHNN and SYGVQD (reference sequence). Between the trimmed V and J ends, which lost 8 bases and 9 bases, there was a span of 20 bases. The CDR3 contains 13 residues. This table comes from immunoSEQ multiplex PCR, and its TCRdb copy is limited to in-frame clones, with some not included. The sample holds tens of thousands of clones; approximately 91% are singletons and the top ten take 4.5% to 6%. The sample consisted of blood. The chain links TRBV10-1 to TRBJ2-7; D may be TRBD1 or TRBD2 (5 bases each). This clonotype was obtained from a woman in her forties or fifties in good health. The CDR3 here is CASSTGTPSGQYF. The CDR3, as DNA: TGCGCCAGCTCCACCGGGACCCCGAGCGGGCAGTACTTC.